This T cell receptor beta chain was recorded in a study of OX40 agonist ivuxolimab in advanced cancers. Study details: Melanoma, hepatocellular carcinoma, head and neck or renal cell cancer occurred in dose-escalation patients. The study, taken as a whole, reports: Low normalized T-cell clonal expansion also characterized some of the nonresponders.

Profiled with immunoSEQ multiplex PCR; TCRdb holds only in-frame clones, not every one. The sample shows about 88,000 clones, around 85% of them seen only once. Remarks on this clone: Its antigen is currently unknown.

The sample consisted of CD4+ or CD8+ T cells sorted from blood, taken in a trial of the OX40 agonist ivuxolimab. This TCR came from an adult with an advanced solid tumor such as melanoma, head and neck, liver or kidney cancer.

CDR3 nucleotide sequence: TGTGCCAGCAGTTATCGGCCGGCAGATGGCTACACCTTC. Amino acid sequence: CASSYRPADGYTF. This sequence joins TRBV6-5 and TRBJ1-2; D gene unclear. CDR3 length equals 13 residues. V lost 3 bases, J lost 6 bases, and 11 bases lay in between. Germline V gives CDR1 MNHEY, CDR2 SVGAGI.